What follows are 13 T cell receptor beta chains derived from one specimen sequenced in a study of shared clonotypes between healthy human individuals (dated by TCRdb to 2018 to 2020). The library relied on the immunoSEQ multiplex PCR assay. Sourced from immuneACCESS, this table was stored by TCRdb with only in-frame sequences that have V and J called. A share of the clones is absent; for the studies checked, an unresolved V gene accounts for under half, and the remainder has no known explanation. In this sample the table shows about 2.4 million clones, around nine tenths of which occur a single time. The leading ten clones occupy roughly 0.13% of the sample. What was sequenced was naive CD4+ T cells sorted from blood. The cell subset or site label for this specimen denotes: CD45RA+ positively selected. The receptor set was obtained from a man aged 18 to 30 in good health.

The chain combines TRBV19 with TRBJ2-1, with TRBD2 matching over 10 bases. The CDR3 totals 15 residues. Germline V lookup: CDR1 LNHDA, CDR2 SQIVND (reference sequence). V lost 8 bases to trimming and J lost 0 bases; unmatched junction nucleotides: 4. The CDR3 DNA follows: TGTGCCAGTGGACTAGCGGTGAGCTCCTACAATGAGCAGTTCTTC. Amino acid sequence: CASGLAVSSYNEQFF.

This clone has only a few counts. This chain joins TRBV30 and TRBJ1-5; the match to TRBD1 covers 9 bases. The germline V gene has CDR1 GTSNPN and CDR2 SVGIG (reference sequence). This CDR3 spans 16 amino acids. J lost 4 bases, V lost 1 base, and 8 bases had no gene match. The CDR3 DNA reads TGTGCCTGGAGTGGTTCGACAGGGGGAAGAAATCAGCCCCAGCATTTT. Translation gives CAWSGSTGGRNQPQHF.

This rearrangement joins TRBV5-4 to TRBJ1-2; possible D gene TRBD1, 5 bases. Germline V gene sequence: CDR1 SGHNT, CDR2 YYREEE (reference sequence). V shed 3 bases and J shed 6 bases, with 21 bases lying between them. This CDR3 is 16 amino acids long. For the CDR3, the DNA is TGTGCCAGCAGCTCCTTAGGGTTTGGGGGTATGCATGGCTACACCTTC. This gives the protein CASSSLGFGGMHGYTF.

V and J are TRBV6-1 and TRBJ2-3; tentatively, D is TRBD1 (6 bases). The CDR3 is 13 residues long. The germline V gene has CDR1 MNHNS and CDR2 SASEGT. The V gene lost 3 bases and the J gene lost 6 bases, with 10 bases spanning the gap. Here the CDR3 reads CASSDQGLDTQYF. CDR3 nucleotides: TGTGCCAGCAGTGACCAGGGGTTGGATACGCAGTATTTT.

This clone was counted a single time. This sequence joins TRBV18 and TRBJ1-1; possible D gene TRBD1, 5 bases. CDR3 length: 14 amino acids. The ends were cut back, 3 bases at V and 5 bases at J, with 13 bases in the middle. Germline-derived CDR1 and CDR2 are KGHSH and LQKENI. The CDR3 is CASSPGRKGTEAFF. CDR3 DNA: TGTGCCAGCTCACCTGGCAGGAAGGGGACTGAAGCTTTCTTT. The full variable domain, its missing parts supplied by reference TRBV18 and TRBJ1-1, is NAGVMQNPRHLVRRRGQEARLRCSPMKGHSHVYWYRQLPEEGLKFMVYLQKENIIDESGMPKERFSAEFPKEGPSILRIQQVVRGDSAAYFCASSPGRKGTEAFFGQGTRLTVV.

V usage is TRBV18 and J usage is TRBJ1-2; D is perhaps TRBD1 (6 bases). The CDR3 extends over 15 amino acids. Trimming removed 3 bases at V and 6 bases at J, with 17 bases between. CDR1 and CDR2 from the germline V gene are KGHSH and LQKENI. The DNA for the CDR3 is TGTGCCAGCTCACCTTCGCCGGGGGGCGCGGATGGCTACACCTTC. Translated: CASSPSPGGADGYTF. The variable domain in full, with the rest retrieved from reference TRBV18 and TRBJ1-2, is NAGVMQNPRHLVRRRGQEARLRCSPMKGHSHVYWYRQLPEEGLKFMVYLQKENIIDESGMPKERFSAEFPKEGPSILRIQQVVRGDSAAYFCASSPSPGGADGYTFGSGTRLTVV.

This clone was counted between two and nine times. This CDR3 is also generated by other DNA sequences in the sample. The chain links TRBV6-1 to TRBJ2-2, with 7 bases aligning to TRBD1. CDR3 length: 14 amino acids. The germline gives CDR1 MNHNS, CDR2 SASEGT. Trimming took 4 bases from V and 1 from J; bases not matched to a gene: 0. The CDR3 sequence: CASSGQGNTGELFF. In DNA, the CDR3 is TGTGCCAGCAGTGGACAGGGGAACACCGGGGAGCTGTTTTTT.

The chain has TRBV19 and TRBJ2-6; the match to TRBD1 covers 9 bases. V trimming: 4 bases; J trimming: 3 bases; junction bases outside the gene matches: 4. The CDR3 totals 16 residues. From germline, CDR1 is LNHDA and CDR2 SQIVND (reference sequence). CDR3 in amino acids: CASSRDRAGGANVLTF. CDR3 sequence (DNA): TGTGCCAGTAGTAGGGACAGGGCAGGTGGGGCCAACGTCCTGACTTTC.

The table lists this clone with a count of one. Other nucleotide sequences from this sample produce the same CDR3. Here the CDR3 reads CASSGTSGTDTQYF. In DNA form, the CDR3 reads TGTGCCAGCAGCGGGACTAGCGGCACAGATACGCAGTATTTT. The chain couples TRBV2 to TRBJ2-3, with 10 bases that match TRBD2. This CDR3 is built from 14 residues. Germline V gene lookup returns CDR1 SNHLY and CDR2 FYNNEI. V lost 6 bases to trimming and J lost 1 base; unmatched junction nucleotides: 1.

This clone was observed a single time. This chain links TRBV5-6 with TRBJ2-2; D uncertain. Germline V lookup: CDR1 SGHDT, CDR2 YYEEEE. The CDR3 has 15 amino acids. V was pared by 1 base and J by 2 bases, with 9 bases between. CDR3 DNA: TGTGCCAGCAGCTTGTCCAGGATAAACACCGGGGAGCTGTTTTTT. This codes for CASSLSRINTGELFF.

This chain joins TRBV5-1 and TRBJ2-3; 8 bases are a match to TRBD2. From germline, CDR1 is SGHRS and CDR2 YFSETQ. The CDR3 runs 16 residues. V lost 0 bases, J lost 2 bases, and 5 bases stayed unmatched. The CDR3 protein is CASSLEFSGVTDTQYF. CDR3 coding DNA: TGCGCCAGCAGCTTGGAGTTTAGCGGGGTCACAGATACGCAGTATTTT.

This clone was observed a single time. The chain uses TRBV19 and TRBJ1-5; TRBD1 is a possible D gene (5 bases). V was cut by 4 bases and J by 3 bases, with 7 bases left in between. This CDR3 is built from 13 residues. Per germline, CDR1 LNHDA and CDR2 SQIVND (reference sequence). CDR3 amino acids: CASSRGPNQPQHF. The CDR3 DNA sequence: TGTGCCAGTAGTAGGGGACCCAATCAGCCCCAGCATTTT.

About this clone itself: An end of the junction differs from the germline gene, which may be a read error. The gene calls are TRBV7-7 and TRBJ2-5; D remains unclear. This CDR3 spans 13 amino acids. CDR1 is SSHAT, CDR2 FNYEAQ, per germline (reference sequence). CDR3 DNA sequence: TGTGCTAGCAGCCCCATAAGGAGTGAGACCCAGTACTTC. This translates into CASSPIRSETQYF.